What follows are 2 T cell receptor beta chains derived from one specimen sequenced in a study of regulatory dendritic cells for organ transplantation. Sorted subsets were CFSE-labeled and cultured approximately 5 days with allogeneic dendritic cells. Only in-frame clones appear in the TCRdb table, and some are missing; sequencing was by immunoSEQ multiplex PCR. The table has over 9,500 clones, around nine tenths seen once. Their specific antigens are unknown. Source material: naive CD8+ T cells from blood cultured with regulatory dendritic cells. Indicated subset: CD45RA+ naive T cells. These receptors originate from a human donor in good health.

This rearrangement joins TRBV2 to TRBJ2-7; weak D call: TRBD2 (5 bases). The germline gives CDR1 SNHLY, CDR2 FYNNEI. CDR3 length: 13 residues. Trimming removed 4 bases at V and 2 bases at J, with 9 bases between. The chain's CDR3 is CASSVQRAYEQYF. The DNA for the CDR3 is TGTGCCAGCAGTGTGCAGAGGGCCTACGAGCAGTACTTC.

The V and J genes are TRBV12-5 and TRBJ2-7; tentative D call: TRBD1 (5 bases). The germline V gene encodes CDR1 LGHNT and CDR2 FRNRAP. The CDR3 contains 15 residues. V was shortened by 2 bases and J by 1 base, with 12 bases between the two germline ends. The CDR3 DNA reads TGTGCTAGTGGTTTGAGCCAGGGTCGGTCCTACGAGCAGTACTTC. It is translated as CASGLSQGRSYEQYF.